Detailed here is one T cell receptor beta chain. This sample was included in a study of blood T cell repertoires in COVID-19. Two negative PCRs, clearance, or symptom resolution had been documented for recovered Cohort 3 donors. Original methodology: Counts of nucleated cells, estimated from reference gene primer amplification, were obtained. Using immunoSEQ multiplex PCR, the repertoire was profiled, and TCRdb retains in-frame clones only, with some absent. Clone size and V and J calls were adopted from that table, with D and trimming inferred from the DNA. The repertoire holds about 330,000 clones, 80% to 90% seen once, with about 5% in the top ten. This sequence originates from a man aged 25 to 40 who had recovered from COVID-19. The sequencing input was PBMCs or T cells enriched from blood (not recorded which).

The CDR3 nucleotides read TGTGCCAGCAGCCACAGGGTAGGCACTGAAGCTTTCTTT. It specifies CASSHRVGTEAFF. V usage is TRBV7-8 and J usage is TRBJ1-1; D may be TRBD1 (6 bases). The germline V gene has CDR1 SGHVS and CDR2 FQNEAQ. The length of the CDR3 is 13 residues. V was trimmed by 5 bases and J by 4 bases, leaving 11 bases between them.